The clone carrying this T cell receptor beta chain has a handful of counts. Its antigen is not identified. The sample is drawn from a study of response to subunit inactivated influenza vaccine. General study points: Authors suggested seasonal influenza vaccinations each recruit few new T cells.

MiXCR, applied by TCRdb to the RT-PCR reads, yields one record per CDR3 protein. Among around 490,000 distinct CDR3 sequences listed, around 8% were seen once. This receptor was identified in a man between 45 and 75 years old who received an inactivated influenza vaccine. The sample was PBMCs from blood, taken around 25 months after vaccination.

The CDR3 nucleotides are TGTGCCAGCAGTGAGGGCAGGGTCGGCGGAAAACTGTTTTTT. As protein: CASSEGRVGGKLFF. This rearrangement joins TRBV2 to TRBJ1-4, with D perhaps matching TRBD1 (5 bases). Germline CDR1 SNHLY, CDR2 FYNNEI. V lost 3 bases to trimming and J lost 10 bases, with 15 bases between them. The CDR3 is 14 residues long.